This T cell receptor (beta chain) came from a study of radiation and T cells in renal cell carcinoma. Data came from immunoSEQ multiplex PCR; TCRdb stores just in-frame clones and leaves some out. The repertoire includes 100,000 to 150,000 clones, more than 75% of them detected once, and 5.8% sits in the top ten. On this clone itself: Its antigen remains unknown.

CDR3 length equals 16 residues. V lost 2 bases, J lost 5 bases, and 17 bases lay in between. Per germline, CDR1 MNHNS and CDR2 SASEGT. Whole-study results and caveats: No pretreatment tumor biopsies were available for baseline clonotypes. Top tumor clonotypes rose in blood 2 weeks post-radiation, then contracted.

Time point defined: blood 2 weeks post-SBRT. The treatment was: 15 Gy SBRT to primary tumor, nephrectomy 4 weeks later. Serial blood draws occurred at baseline and 2 and 4 weeks post-SBRT. The starting material was blood, obtained from a patient whose treatment included radiotherapy and nephrectomy. The receptor's source is a woman in her sixties or seventies with renal cell carcinoma. V gene TRBV6-1 combines with J gene TRBJ2-3, with D possibly matching TRBD2 (5 bases). CDR3 in DNA: TGTGCCAGCAGTGAATCTGGCGGCACCGGGATAGATACGCAGTATTTT. The encoded protein is CASSESGGTGIDTQYF.